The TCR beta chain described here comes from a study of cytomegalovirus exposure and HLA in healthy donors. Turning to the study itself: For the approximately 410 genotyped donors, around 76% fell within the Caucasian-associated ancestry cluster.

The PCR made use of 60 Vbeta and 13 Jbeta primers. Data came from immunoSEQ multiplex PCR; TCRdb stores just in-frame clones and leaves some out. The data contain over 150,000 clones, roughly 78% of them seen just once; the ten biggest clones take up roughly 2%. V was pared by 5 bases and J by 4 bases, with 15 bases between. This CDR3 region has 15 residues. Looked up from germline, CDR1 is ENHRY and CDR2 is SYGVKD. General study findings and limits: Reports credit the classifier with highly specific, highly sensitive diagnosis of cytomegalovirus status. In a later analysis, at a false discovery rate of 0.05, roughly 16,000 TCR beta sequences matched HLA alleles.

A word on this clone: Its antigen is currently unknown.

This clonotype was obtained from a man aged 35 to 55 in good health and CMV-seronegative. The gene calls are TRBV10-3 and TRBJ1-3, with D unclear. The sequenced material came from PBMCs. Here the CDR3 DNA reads TGTGCCATCAGTTTCGATCGGGGTTCCGGAAACACCATATATTTT. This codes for CAISFDRGSGNTIYF.